This TCR beta chain is drawn from a study of CD8+ T cells in alopecia areata. Study-level information: Treated individuals took tofacitinib by mouth, 5 to 10 mg twice daily. Tofacitinib lasted 6 to 18 months, then 6 months off drug. General observations from the study: Among patients, TCR sharing was less clear than in mice, a difference possibly due in part to HLA diversity in the patient population.

Trimming cost V 7 bases and J 8 bases, with 17 bases left between them. Per the germline V gene, CDR1 is MNHEY and CDR2 is SVGAGI. This CDR3 is 13 amino acids long. Alopecia areata patients gave lesional scalp punch biopsies and peripheral blood samples. Isolated RNA was reverse transcribed into cDNA used as the sequencing template. The assay was immunoSEQ multiplex PCR, and TCRdb's table has in-frame clones only and misses some. Altogether over 200,000 clones are present, 50% to 60% being singletons, with the ten largest covering just over 0.45%. In its sample, this clone was seen a few times. The antigen is not known.

This clonotype was sampled from a human donor with alopecia areata. Sequenced material: CD4+ T cells sorted from blood, taken at week 0. V and J are TRBV6-5 and TRBJ1-1; perhaps TRBD1 as D (6 bases). CDR3 nucleotides: TGTGCCAGCAAGACCCCGGGGGCGGGCGAAGCTTTCTTT. Residues: CASKTPGAGEAFF.